The 23 T cell receptor beta chains presented below share a single source sample, sequenced in a study of blood T cell repertoires in COVID-19. Repertoires were generated with immunoSEQ multiplex PCR, while TCRdb's copy carries only in-frame clones and drops some. The sample has some 270,000 clones, just under 90% seen once. Sequenced: PBMCs or T cells enriched from blood (not recorded which). These receptor sequences come from a woman aged 60 to 75 who had recovered from COVID-19.

The genes are TRBV3-1 (or the pseudogene TRBV3-2) and TRBJ2-7; 10 bases align to TRBD1. Germline V gene lookup returns CDR1 LGHDT and CDR2 YNNKEL (reference sequence). Trimming at V came to 0 bases and at J to 2 bases, leaving 1 base not matched to a gene. CDR3 length: 15 amino acids. CDR3 loop: CASSQDGTGAYEQYF. CDR3 sequence (DNA): TGTGCCAGCAGCCAAGATGGGACAGGGGCCTACGAGCAGTACTTC.

V usage is TRBV5-8 and J usage is TRBJ1-4, with 8 bases aligning to TRBD1. From germline, CDR1 is SGHTS and CDR2 YDEGEE. The trim removed 2 bases at V and 7 bases at J, leaving 4 bases unmatched. CDR3 size: 14 residues. CDR3 loop: CASSLTGGSEKLFF. The CDR3 DNA sequence: TGTGCCAGCAGCTTAACAGGGGGAAGTGAAAAACTGTTTTTT.

This chain joins TRBV13 and TRBJ2-2; 8 bases match TRBD1. Per the germline V gene, CDR1 is PRHDT and CDR2 is FYEKMQ (reference sequence). J lost 3 bases, V lost 4 bases, and 4 bases had no gene match. CDR3 length: 15 residues. This CDR3 reads CASSSRGLYTGELFF. DNA of the CDR3: TGTGCCAGCAGCTCCAGGGGGCTATACACCGGGGAGCTGTTTTTT.

This clone has only one observation. The chain links TRBV21-1 to TRBJ2-1; the table's D gene call, TRBD1, was not cross checked with the DNA. TRBV21-1 is a pseudogene. The CDR3 has 15 amino acids. The CDR3 region is CASSPRVGQNNEQFF. The CDR3 nucleotides read TGTGCCAGCAGCCCGAGGGTGGGACAGAACAATGAGCAGTTCTTC.

This sequence joins TRBV3-1 (or the pseudogene TRBV3-2) and TRBJ1-1; a weak D match, TRBD1 (6 bases). CDR1 and CDR2 (germline): LGHDT, YNNKEL (reference sequence). This CDR3 is 15 amino acids long. The ends were cut back, 4 bases at V and 3 bases at J, with 15 bases in the middle. The CDR3 DNA reads TGTGCCAGCAGCCGGAAGGGGGGGGCGGACACTGAAGCTTTCTTT. Its translation is CASSRKGGADTEAFF.

The chain links TRBV24-1 to TRBJ2-5, with TRBD1 identical over 9 bases. This CDR3 is built from 14 residues. V lost 7 bases, J lost 2 bases, and 4 bases stayed unmatched. Germline V CDR1 and CDR2: KGHDR, SFDVKD. The CDR3 sequence: CATRKGQGQETQYF. CDR3 nucleotides: TGTGCCACCAGAAAGGGACAGGGACAAGAGACCCAGTACTTC.

J is TRBJ1-4 and V is TRBV21-1; TRBD1, the table's D call, was not compared with the DNA. TRBV21-1 is assigned pseudogene status. The CDR3 runs to 17 residues. The CDR3 protein is CASSLRDRDPPNEKLFF. The CDR3 DNA is TGTGCCAGCAGCCTCCGGGACAGGGACCCACCTAATGAAAAACTGTTTTTT.

This sequence joins TRBV9 and TRBJ1-3, with TRBD1 matching over 7 bases. Germline-derived CDR1 and CDR2 are SGDLS and YYNGEE. Trimming at V came to 4 bases and at J to 0 bases, leaving 4 bases not matched to a gene. CDR3 length equals 15 residues. The CDR3 nucleotides read TGTGCCAGCAGCCTCGACAGGGTCTCTGGAAACACCATATATTTT. Its protein is CASSLDRVSGNTIYF.

The chain employs TRBV3-1 (or the pseudogene TRBV3-2) and TRBJ1-5; weak D call: TRBD1 (5 bases). The CDR3 is made up of 15 amino acids. Trimming took 1 base from V and 3 from J, leaving 10 bases between them. The germline CDR1 and CDR2 sequences are LGHDT and YNNKEL (reference sequence). CDR3 in DNA: TGTGCCAGCAGCCAAGCCCCAGGGAACAATCAGCCCCAGCATTTT. It encodes CASSQAPGNNQPQHF.

The chain combines TRBV11-3 with TRBJ2-2; TRBD2 aligns across 14 bases. The CDR3 length is 19 residues. The junction had 12 bases not matched to a gene; V was cut back by 8 bases and J by 1 base. Germline-derived CDR1 and CDR2 are SGHNT and YENEEA. The DNA of the CDR3 is TGTGCCAGCTTCGGGACTAGCGGGAGTAATTGGGAGAACACCGGGGAGCTGTTTTTT. Its protein is CASFGTSGSNWENTGELFF.

The rearrangement links TRBV7-8 to TRBJ2-5, with 10 bases aligning to TRBD2. The V segment lost 6 bases and the J segment 5 bases; nucleotides outside the gene matches: 9. The length of the CDR3 is 15 residues. CDR1 is SGHVS and CDR2 is FQNEAQ in the germline V gene. CDR3 nucleotides: TGTGCCAGCAGTTTACCCGGGACTAGCGTTGAGACCCAGTACTTC. Its protein product is CASSLPGTSVETQYF.

This chain connects TRBV25-1 to TRBJ1-1; the D gene is possibly TRBD1 (6 bases). The CDR3 extends over 18 amino acids. Germline assignment: CDR1 MGHDK and CDR2 SYGVNS. Trimming took 4 bases from V and 5 from J, leaving 26 bases between them. This CDR3 reads CASSGHGSPSQGRTEAFF. In nucleotides, the CDR3 is TGTGCCAGCAGTGGCCACGGGTCTCCATCACAGGGAAGGACTGAAGCTTTCTTT.

As to this clone: The junction departs from the called germline gene at one end, perhaps through a read error. CDR3 bases: TGCGCCAGCACCTTGAGCGGGGGAAGTGATCAGCCCCAGCATTTT. This sequence encodes CASTLSGGSDQPQHF. The V call is TRBV5-1, the J call TRBJ1-5; a possible D gene is TRBD1 (5 bases). CDR3 length equals 15 residues. CDR1 and CDR2 (germline): SGHRS, YFSETQ.

The chain is built from TRBV13 and TRBJ2-1, with 10 bases matching TRBD2. Germline assignment: CDR1 PRHDT and CDR2 FYEKMQ (reference sequence). This CDR3 region has 15 residues. V was pared by 4 bases and J by 9 bases, with 9 bases of the junction left unmatched. The CDR3 is CASSSQRGGYGEQFF. Here the CDR3 DNA reads TGTGCCAGCAGCTCGCAGCGGGGGGGGTATGGTGAGCAGTTCTTC.

A few counts support this clone. The chain uses TRBV6-5 and TRBJ1-2; TRBD1 matches at 11 bases. The trim removed 6 bases at V and 5 bases at J, leaving 8 bases unmatched. The CDR3 length is 15 residues. The germline CDR1 and CDR2 sequences are MNHEY and SVGAGI. CDR3 in amino acids: CASSRGQGAGYGYTF. DNA for the CDR3: TGTGCCAGCAGCCGCGGACAGGGGGCTGGTTATGGCTACACCTTC.

This chain connects TRBV3-1 (or the pseudogene TRBV3-2) to TRBJ1-2, with TRBD1 matching over 10 bases. Germline V gene sequence: CDR1 LGHDT, CDR2 YNNKEL (reference sequence). After removal of 5 bases from V and 4 bases from J, the junction contained 4 bases not matched to a gene. CDR3 length: 14 residues. The CDR3 DNA is TGTGCCAGCAGCTGGACAGGGGGACCCTATGGCTACACCTTC. Residues: CASSWTGGPYGYTF.

This clone came up once. The genes are TRBV6-1 and TRBJ1-1; no reliable D call. CDR1 is MNHNS, CDR2 SASEGT, per germline. Trimming removed 2 bases at V and 5 bases at J, with 15 bases between. The CDR3 has 15 residues. Written as DNA, the CDR3 is TGTGCCAGCAGTGAATCGTCAGGCCTGAGTACTGAAGCTTTCTTT. Translation gives CASSESSGLSTEAFF.

The rearrangement links TRBV19 to TRBJ2-5; D is unclear. With 5 bases removed from V and 1 base from J, the gap between germline ends came to 11 bases. The CDR3 consists of 14 residues. Germline CDR1 LNHDA, CDR2 SQIVND (reference sequence). CDR3 amino acids: CASSPDWLQETQYF. The CDR3 DNA sequence: TGTGCCAGTAGTCCCGACTGGCTCCAAGAGACCCAGTACTTC.

A single count supports this clone. CDR3 DNA: TGTGCCAGCAGCTTTTTACAGGGAAATTCACCCCTCCACTTT. It encodes CASSFLQGNSPLHF. The rearrangement links TRBV5-8 to TRBJ1-6, with D perhaps matching TRBD1 (6 bases). CDR3 length equals 14 residues. Trimming left V 2 bases short and J 7 bases short, with 10 bases between. Germline V gene data show CDR1 as SGHTS and CDR2 as YDEGEE.

The chain combines TRBV24-1 with TRBJ1-5; 9 bases fit TRBD1. J gave up 7 bases and V 4 bases, and 13 bases lay outside the gene matches. CDR1 KGHDR and CDR2 SFDVKD come from the germline V gene. The CDR3 is made up of 17 amino acids. CDR3 in amino acids: CATSETPGQGYGQPQHF. The DNA of the CDR3 is TGTGCCACCAGTGAAACACCGGGACAGGGTTACGGGCAGCCCCAGCATTTT.

The rearrangement joins TRBV28 to TRBJ2-1, with 9 bases identical to TRBD2. The CDR3 is 18 residues long. The V gene end was trimmed by 0 bases and the J gene end by 6 bases; junction bases not matched to a gene: 12. Germline values: CDR1 MDHEN, CDR2 SYDVKM. The CDR3 spells CASSLWGGSREGPNEQFF. CDR3 coding DNA: TGTGCCAGCAGTTTATGGGGGGGATCGCGGGAGGGACCCAATGAGCAGTTCTTC. Full variable domain (remainder filled in from reference TRBV28 and TRBJ2-1): DVKVTQSSRYLVKRTGEKVFLECVQDMDHENMFWYRQDPGLGLRLIYFSYDVKMKEKGDIPEGYSVSREKKERFSLILESASTNQTSMYLCASSLWGGSREGPNEQFFGPGTRLTVL.

The V gene is TRBV10-1, the J gene TRBJ1-5; TRBD1 matches 10 bases. The V gene's germline CDR1 is WNHNN and CDR2 SYGVQD (reference sequence). The CDR3 has 18 amino acids. V lost 0 bases, J lost 2 bases, and 7 bases stayed unmatched. CDR3 nucleotide sequence: TGCGCCAGCAGTGAGTCGGGACAGGGGCCTGTCGGCAATCAGCCCCAGCATTTT. This gives the protein CASSESGQGPVGNQPQHF.

The chain combines TRBV6-5 with TRBJ1-5; D may be TRBD1 (5 bases). The length of the CDR3 is 12 residues. Trimming took off 6 bases at V and 5 bases at J, with 8 bases between the two ends. Germline CDR1 reads MNHEY; CDR2 reads SVGAGI. The chain's CDR3 is CASRPGDQPQHF. Here the CDR3 DNA reads TGTGCCAGCAGGCCGGGGGATCAGCCCCAGCATTTT.